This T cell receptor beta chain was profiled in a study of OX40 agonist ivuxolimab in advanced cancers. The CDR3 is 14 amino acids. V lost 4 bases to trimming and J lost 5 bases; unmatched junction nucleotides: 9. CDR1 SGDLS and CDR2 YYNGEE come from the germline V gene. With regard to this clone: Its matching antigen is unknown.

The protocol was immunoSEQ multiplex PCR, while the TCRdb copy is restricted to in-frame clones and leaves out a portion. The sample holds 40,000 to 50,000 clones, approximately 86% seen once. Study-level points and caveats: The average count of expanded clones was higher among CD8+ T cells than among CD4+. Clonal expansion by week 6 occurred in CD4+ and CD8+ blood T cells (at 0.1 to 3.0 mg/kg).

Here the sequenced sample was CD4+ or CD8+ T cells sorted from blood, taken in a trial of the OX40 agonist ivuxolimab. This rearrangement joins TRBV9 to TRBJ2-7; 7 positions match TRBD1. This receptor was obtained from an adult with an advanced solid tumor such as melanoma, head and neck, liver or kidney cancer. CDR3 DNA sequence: TGTGCCAGCAGCCCGAGCCAGGGGGTCCACGAGCAGTACTTC. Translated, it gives CASSPSQGVHEQYF.